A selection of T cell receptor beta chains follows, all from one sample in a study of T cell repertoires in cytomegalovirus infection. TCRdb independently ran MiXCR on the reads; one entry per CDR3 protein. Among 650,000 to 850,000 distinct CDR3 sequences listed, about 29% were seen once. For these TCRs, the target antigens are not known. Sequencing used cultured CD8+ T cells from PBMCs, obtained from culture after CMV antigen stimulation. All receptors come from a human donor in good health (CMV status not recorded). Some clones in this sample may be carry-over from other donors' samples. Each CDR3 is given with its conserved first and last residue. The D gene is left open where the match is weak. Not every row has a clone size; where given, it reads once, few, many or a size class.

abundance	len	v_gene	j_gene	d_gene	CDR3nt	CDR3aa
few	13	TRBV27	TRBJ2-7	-	TGTGCCAGCAGTCCCCCCCACTCCTACGAGCAGTACTTC	CASSPPHSYEQYF
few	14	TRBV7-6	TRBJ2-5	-	TGTGCTAGCAGCCACCATCGTTACCAAGAGACCCAGTACTTC	CASSHHRYQETQYF
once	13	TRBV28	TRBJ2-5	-	TGTGCCAGCAAGCGGGCAGGGGGAGAGACCCAGTACTTC	CASKRAGGETQYF
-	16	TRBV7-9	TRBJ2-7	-	TGTGCCAGCAGCCTAACATACGGGACATTCTACCACGAGCAGTACTTC	CASSLTYGTFYHEQYF
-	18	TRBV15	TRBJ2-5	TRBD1	TGTGCCACCAGCTCTCGACAGGGGGCCCACTTAGACCAAGAGACCCAGTACTTC	CATSSRQGAHLDQETQYF
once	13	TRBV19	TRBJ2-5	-	TGTGCCAGTAGTATCGGGGGTTCCGGGAGAGTCGTCTTC	CASSIGGSGRVVF
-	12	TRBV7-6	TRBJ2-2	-	TGTGCCGGGGGACAGAACACCGGGGAGCTGTTTTTT	CAGGQNTGELFF
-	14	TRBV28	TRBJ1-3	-	TGTGCCAGCAGTTTCCTTGGCACTGGAAACACCATATATTTT	CASSFLGTGNTIYF
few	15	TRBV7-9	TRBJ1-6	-	TGTGCCAGCAGCTCCAGCTTTTCCCTTAATTCACCCCTCCACTTT	CASSSSFSLNSPLHF
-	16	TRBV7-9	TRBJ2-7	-	TGTGCCAGCAGCTCCCCAATACAGGGAAAGGCCTACGAGCAGTACTTC	CASSSPIQGKAYEQYF
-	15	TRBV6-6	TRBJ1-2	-	TGTGCCAGCAGTTACGGGGCAGGGTCAAGCTATGGCTACACCTTC	CASSYGAGSSYGYTF
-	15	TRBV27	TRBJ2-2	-	TGTGCCAGCAGTTTTCAGGGGCCGTGGACCGGGGAGCTGTTTTTT	CASSFQGPWTGELFF
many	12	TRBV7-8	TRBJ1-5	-	TGTGCCAGCAGCTATAGCAATCAGCCCCAGCATTTT	CASSYSNQPQHF
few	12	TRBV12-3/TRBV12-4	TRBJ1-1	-	TGTGCCAGCAGTCAACTGCGTGGTGAAGCTTTCTTT	CASSQLRGEAFF
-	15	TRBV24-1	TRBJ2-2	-	TGTGCCACCAGTGATTGGGGGAGAGGCACCGGGGAGCTGTTTTTT	CATSDWGRGTGELFF
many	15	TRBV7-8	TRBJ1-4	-	TGTGCCAGCAGCGTCACAGGGATGACTAATGAAAAACTGTTTTTT	CASSVTGMTNEKLFF
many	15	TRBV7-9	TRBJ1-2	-	TGTGCCAGCAGCTTAGGGGACGGCGGACCCTATGGCTACACCTTC	CASSLGDGGPYGYTF
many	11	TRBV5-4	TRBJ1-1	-	TGTGCCAGCAGTGCGAACACTGAAGCTTTCTTT	CASSANTEAFF
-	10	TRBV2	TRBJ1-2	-	TGTGCCACCCAGGTCTATGGCTACACCTTC	CATQVYGYTF
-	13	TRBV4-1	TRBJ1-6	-	TGCGCCAGCAGCCAAGATCTCGATTCACCCCTCCACTTT	CASSQDLDSPLHF
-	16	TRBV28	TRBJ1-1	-	TGTGCCAGCAGTTGGGGGGACGGGGCAGAGAACACTGAAGCTTTCTTT	CASSWGDGAENTEAFF
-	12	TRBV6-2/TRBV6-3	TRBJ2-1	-	TGTGCCAGCGGAGGGGACGGTAATGAGCAGTTCTTC	CASGGDGNEQFF
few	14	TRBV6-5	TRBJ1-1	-	TGTGCCAGCAGTTCCTGGGACCTCAACACTGAAGCTTTCTTT	CASSSWDLNTEAFF
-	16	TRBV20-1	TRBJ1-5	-	TGCAGTGCTAGAGATCCATTACATTATAGCGATCAGCCCCAGCATTTT	CSARDPLHYSDQPQHF
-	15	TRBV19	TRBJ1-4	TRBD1	TGTGCCAGTAGTACTTGGACAGGGGAAATTGAAAAACTGTTTTTT	CASSTWTGEIEKLFF
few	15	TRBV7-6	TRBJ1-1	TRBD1	TGTGCCAGCAGCCCAGATGTCAGGGGGTCCACTGAAGCTTTCTTT	CASSPDVRGSTEAFF
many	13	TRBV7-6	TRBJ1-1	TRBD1	TGTGCCAGCAGCTCTTCAGGGGGATCTGAAGCTTTCTTT	CASSSSGGSEAFF
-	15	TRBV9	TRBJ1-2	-	TGTGCCAGCAGCGGGTCCGGATCGCCAGGTTACGGCTACACCTTC	CASSGSGSPGYGYTF
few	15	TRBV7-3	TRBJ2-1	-	TGTGCCAGCAGCTTAGTAGAGGACTCCTACAATGAGCAGTTCTTC	CASSLVEDSYNEQFF
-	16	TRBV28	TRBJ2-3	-	TGTGCCAGCAGTTTTGGGGAGGGGGGGATCACAGATACGCAGTATTTT	CASSFGEGGITDTQYF
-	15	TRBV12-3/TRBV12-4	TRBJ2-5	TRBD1	TGTGCCAGCAGCTATCCGGACAGGGGCCAAGAGACCCAGTACTTC	CASSYPDRGQETQYF
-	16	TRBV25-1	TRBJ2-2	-	-	CASSEFFLENTGELFF
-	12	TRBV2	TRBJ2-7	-	TGTGCCAGCGTAGGTGTCTCCTACGAGCAGTACTTC	CASVGVSYEQYF
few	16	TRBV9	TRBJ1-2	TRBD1	TGTGCCAGCAGCGCGGGACAGCTTGAATTCGCCTATGGCTACACCTTC	CASSAGQLEFAYGYTF
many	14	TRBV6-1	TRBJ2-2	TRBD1	TGTGCCAGCAGTGTACAGGGGGCCGGCGGGGAGCTGTTTTTT	CASSVQGAGGELFF
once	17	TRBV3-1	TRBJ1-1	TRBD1	TGTGCCAGCAGCTGGACCCCGGGACAGGGGGTCAGCACTGAAGCTTTCTTT	CASSWTPGQGVSTEAFF
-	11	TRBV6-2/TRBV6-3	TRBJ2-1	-	TGTGCCAGCAGTACAAAGAATGAGCAGTTCTTC	CASSTKNEQFF
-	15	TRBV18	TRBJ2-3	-	TGTGCCAGCTCACCCACCGGCGGGGACGGAGATACGCAGTATTTT	CASSPTGGDGDTQYF
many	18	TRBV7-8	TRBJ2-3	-	TGTGCCAGCAGCTGGATCGAGGGGCTAGCGAGGAGTTCAGATACGCAGTATTTT	CASSWIEGLARSSDTQYF
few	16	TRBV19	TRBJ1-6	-	TGTGCCAGTAGAAACAGGACAAGCTCCTATAATTCACCCCTCCACTTT	CASRNRTSSYNSPLHF
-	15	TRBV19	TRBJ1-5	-	TGTGCCAGTAGTATTTGGCAGGGGAGGGATCAGCCCCAGCATTTT	CASSIWQGRDQPQHF
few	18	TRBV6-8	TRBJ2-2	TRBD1	TGTGCCAGCATTCCGTTCCCGGGACAGGGGGCTCACACCGGGGAGCTGTTTTTT	CASIPFPGQGAHTGELFF
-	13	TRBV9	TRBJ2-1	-	TGTGCCAGCAGCGTAGCTGAAGAGGGTGAGCAGTTCTTC	CASSVAEEGEQFF
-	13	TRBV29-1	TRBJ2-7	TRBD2	TGCAGCGTTGATGGCGGGGGGAGCTACGAGCAGTACTTC	CSVDGGGSYEQYF
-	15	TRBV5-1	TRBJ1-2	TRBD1	TGCGCCAGCAGCTTGGGGTATCTGGGACAGTATGGCTACACCTTC	CASSLGYLGQYGYTF
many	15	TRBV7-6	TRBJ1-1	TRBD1	TGTGCCAGCAGCCCCCTGACAGGGATGAGCACTGAAGCTTTCTTT	CASSPLTGMSTEAFF
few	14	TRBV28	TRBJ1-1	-	TGTGCCAGCAGTTTAAGGGGGTGGGACACTGAAGCTTTCTTT	CASSLRGWDTEAFF
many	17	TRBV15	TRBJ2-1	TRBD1	TGTGCCACCAGCAGAGAACTAGGGACAGGGGAGGACAATGAGCAGTTCTTC	CATSRELGTGEDNEQFF
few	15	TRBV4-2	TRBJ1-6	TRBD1	TGTGCCAGCAGCCAAGATGGACAGGGAGGTTCACCCCTCCACTTT	CASSQDGQGGSPLHF
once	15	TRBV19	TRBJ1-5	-	TGTGCCAGTAGCAGGACCTGGGGGGGAAATCAGCCCCAGCATTTT	CASSRTWGGNQPQHF